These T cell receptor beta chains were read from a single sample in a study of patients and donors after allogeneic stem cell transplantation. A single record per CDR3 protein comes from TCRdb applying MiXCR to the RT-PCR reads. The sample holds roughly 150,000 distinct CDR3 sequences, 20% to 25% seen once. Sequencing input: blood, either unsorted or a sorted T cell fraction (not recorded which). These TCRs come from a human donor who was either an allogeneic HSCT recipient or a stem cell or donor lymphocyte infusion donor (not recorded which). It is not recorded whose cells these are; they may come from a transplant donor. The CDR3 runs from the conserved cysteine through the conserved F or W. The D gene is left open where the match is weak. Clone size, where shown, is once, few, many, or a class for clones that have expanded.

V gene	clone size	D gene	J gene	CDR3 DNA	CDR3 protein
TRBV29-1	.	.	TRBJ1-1	TGCAGCGTTGAAAGGCTCGGGCGGGGCACTGAAGCTTTCTTT	CSVERLGRGTEAFF
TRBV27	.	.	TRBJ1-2	TGTGCCAGCAGCCCCCCCAGGGGCAATTTCCATGGCTACACCTTC	CASSPPRGNFHGYTF
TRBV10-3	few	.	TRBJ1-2	TGTGCCATCAGCAATGACAGGTCTTATGGCTACACCTTC	CAISNDRSYGYTF
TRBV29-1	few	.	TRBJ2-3	TGCAGCGTTGAAGGGACATTCACAGATACGCAGTATTTT	CSVEGTFTDTQYF
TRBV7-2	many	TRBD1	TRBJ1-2	TGTGCCAGCAGCTTTGGACAGGGAGGCTATGGCTACACCTTC	CASSFGQGGYGYTF
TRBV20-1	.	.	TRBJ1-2	TGCAGTGCTAGGACGGGACAAGCTTCTTATGGCTACACCTTC	CSARTGQASYGYTF
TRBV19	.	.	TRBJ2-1	TGTGCCAGTAGTATTTCGGGGCCCCACAATGAGCAGTTCTTC	CASSISGPHNEQFF
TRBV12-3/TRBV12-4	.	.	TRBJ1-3	TGTGCCAGCAGTCACCAGGGCTCTGGAAACACCATATATTTT	CASSHQGSGNTIYF
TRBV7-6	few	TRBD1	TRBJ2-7	TGTGCCAGCAGTTATAAAAAACCGGGACAGCGAGCCTACGAGCAGTACTTC	CASSYKKPGQRAYEQYF
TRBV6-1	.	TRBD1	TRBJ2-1	TGTGCCAGCACCCGGGACAGGGGTTACAATGAGCAGTTCTTC	CASTRDRGYNEQFF
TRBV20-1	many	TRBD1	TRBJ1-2	TGCAGTGCTAGAGACCTGGGACAGAACTATGGCTACACCTTC	CSARDLGQNYGYTF
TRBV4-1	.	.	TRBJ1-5	TGCGCCAGCAGCCAAGATGCAGGGCGAGGACAGCCCCAGCATTTT	CASSQDAGRGQPQHF
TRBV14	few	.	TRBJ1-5	TGTGCCAGCAGACCTGTCAGGTTCAATCAGCCCCAGCATTTT	CASRPVRFNQPQHF
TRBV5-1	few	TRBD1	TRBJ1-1	TGCGCCAGCAGCGTTCGACAGGGCGGAGGTGTGAACACTGAAGCTTTCTTT	CASSVRQGGGVNTEAFF
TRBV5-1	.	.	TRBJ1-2	TGCGCCAGCAGCCTGTTGTTTCGTGAGGGAGTCGACTATGGCTACACCTTC	CASSLLFREGVDYGYTF
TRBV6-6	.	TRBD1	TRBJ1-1	TGTGCCAGCAGTTACTTACGACAGGGAGACACTGAAGCTTTCTTT	CASSYLRQGDTEAFF
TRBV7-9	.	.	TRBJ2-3	TGTGCCAGCAGCTTCGAATTTGGCGTAACATTGGAGACGGATACGCAGTATTTT	CASSFEFGVTLETDTQYF
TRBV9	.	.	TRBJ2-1	TGTGCCAGCAGCCCCGGGACTCTCAGGGTAAGGAATGAGCAGTTCTTC	CASSPGTLRVRNEQFF
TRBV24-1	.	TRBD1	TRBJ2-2	TGTGCCACCAGTGATTTTCGGCCTGCCGGGACAGGGGTAGATCCCGGGGAGCTGTTTTTT	CATSDFRPAGTGVDPGELFF
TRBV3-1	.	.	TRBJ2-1	TGTGCCAGCAGCCACTGGGATAATGAGCAGTTCTTC	CASSHWDNEQFF
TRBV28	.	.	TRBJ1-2	TGTGCCAGCAGTTTATGCTGCGAGGGTCATCACTATGGCTACACCTTC	CASSLCCEGHHYGYTF
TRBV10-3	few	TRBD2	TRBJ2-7	TGTGCCATCAGTGAGAGCGGGGGGCGCTCCTACGAGCAGTACTTC	CAISESGGRSYEQYF
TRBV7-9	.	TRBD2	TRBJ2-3	TGTGCCAGCAGCCCCGGGACTAGCGTCGATACGCAGTATTTT	CASSPGTSVDTQYF
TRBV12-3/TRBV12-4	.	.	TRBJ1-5	TGTGCCAGCAGCCCAAGTGGTCTATCTCTAGGACAGCCCCAGCATTTT	CASSPSGLSLGQPQHF
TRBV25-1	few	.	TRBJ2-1	TGTGCCAGCGAGGGGACTTGGGTTCTGTCCTTC	CASEGTWVLSF
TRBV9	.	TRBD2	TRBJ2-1	TGTGCCAGCAGCGTGCATTGGACTAGCGACAATGAGCAGTTCTTC	CASSVHWTSDNEQFF
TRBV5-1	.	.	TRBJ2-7	TGCGCCAGCAGCCCCCTTGTAGGCCTAGTACGGTACGAGCAGTACTTC	CASSPLVGLVRYEQYF
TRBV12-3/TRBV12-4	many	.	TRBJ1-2	TGTGCCAGCAGCCAAGGGCCGATTAGGGATGTCTATGGCTACACCTTC	CASSQGPIRDVYGYTF
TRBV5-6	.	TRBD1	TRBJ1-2	TGTGCCAGCAGCCCGGGGACAGCACTGGGCTACACCTTC	CASSPGTALGYTF
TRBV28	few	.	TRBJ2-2	TGTGCCAGCAGTCATAACGAAAGACCCGGGGAGCTGTTTTTT	CASSHNERPGELFF
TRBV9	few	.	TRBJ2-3	TGTGCCAGCGGGTCGGGCACAGATACGCAGTATTTT	CASGSGTDTQYF
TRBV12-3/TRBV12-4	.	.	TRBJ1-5	TGTGCCAGCAGTCCCGGGGCAGGGACAAACCGCGGGGATCAGCCCCAGCATTTT	CASSPGAGTNRGDQPQHF
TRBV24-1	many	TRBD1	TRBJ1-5	TGTGCCACCAGTGACGCCGGACAGGGAGGAGGACAGCCCCAGCATTTT	CATSDAGQGGGQPQHF
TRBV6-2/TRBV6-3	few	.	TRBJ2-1	TGTGCCAGCAGTAAGGGGGAGAATCTCTACAATGAGCAGTTCTTC	CASSKGENLYNEQFF
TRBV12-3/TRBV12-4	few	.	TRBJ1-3	TGTGCCAGCAGTCCGGGACATGTGGTTAACACCATATATTTT	CASSPGHVVNTIYF
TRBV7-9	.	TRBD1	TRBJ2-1	TGTGCCAGCAGTCCTACAGGGGATGAGCAGTTCTTC	CASSPTGDEQFF
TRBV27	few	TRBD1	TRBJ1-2	TGTGCCAGCAGTCACCGGGACAGGGGGAACTATGGCTACACCTTC	CASSHRDRGNYGYTF
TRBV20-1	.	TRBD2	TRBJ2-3	TGCAGTGCTAGAGCAACACCGCGGGAGAGAACAGATACGCAGTATTTT	CSARATPRERTDTQYF
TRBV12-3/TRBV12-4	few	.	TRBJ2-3	TGTGCCAGCAGCCCCGAGGGGACTGGGAATAAGTTGACGCAGTATTTT	CASSPEGTGNKLTQYF
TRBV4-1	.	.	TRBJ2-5	TGCGCCAGCAGCGAACAGCTTGGGGTAGAGACCCAGTACTTC	CASSEQLGVETQYF
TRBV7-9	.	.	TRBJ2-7	TGTGCCAGCAGCATGGGTGAAGGTTTCAACGAGCAGTACTTC	CASSMGEGFNEQYF
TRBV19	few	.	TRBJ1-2	TGTGCCGGCTTAAACAGGGAAAGGGATGGCTACACCTTC	CAGLNRERDGYTF
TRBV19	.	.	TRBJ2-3	TGTGCCAGTAGTGCGGGACAATATACGCAGTATTTT	CASSAGQYTQYF
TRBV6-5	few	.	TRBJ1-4	TGTGCCAGCAGTTACGTCGGGGAGGAAAAACTGTTTTTT	CASSYVGEEKLFF
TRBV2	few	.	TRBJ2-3	TGTGCCCTCGAATCCCCCACAGCGCGAGACACAGATACGCAGTATTTT	CALESPTARDTDTQYF
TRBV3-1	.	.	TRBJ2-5	TGTGCCAGCAGCCCTACAGGCGTTCGGGAGACCCAGTACTTC	CASSPTGVRETQYF
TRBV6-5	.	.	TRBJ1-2	TGTGCCAGCAGTCCCCGGGGACTAAACTATGGCTACACCTTC	CASSPRGLNYGYTF
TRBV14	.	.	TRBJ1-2	TGTGCCAGCAGCCAAAGGGAACCTAACTATGGCTACACCTTC	CASSQREPNYGYTF
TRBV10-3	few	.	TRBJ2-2	TGTGCCATCAGTGGGTTTGCGGGGGCGGACACCGGGGAGCTGTTTTTT	CAISGFAGADTGELFF
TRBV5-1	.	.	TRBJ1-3	TGCGCCAGCACCTATGGAGGGTCCCCTGGAAACACCATATATTTT	CASTYGGSPGNTIYF
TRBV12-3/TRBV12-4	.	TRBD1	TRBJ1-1	TGTGCCAGCAGTTTCTCCGGGACAGGGACTTTGAACACTGAAGCTTTCTTT	CASSFSGTGTLNTEAFF
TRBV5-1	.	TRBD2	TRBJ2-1	TGCGCCAGCAGCTTGGGCCTACAGCGGGAGCAAAACAATGAGCAGTTCTTC	CASSLGLQREQNNEQFF
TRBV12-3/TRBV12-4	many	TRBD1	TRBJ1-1	TGTGCCAGCAGTTGGGGACAGCCATTCAACACTGAAGCTTTCTTT	CASSWGQPFNTEAFF
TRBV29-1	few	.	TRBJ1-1	TGCAGCGTTGATTCTCAAGGACAGATGAACACTGAAGCTTTCTTT	CSVDSQGQMNTEAFF
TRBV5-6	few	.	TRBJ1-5	TGTGCCAGCAGCTCACAGGGAGGCAATCAGCCCCAGCATTTT	CASSSQGGNQPQHF
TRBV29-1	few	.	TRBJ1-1	TGCAGCGTTGGAATACAGAACACTGAAGCTTTCTTT	CSVGIQNTEAFF
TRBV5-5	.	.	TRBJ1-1	TGTGCCAGCAGCTTGCTGGGGGTAAACACTGAAGCTTTCTTT	CASSLLGVNTEAFF
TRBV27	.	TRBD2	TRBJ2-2	TGTGCCAGCAGATTATTTAGCGGGGCCGGGGAGCTGTTTTTT	CASRLFSGAGELFF
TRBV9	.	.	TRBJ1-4	TGTGCCAGCAGCGTAGCATCTGCTGAAACTAATGAAAAACTGTTTTTT	CASSVASAETNEKLFF